This T cell receptor (beta chain) stems from a study of identifying expanded T cells in peripheral blood. This clone has a single count. Sequencing used immunoSEQ multiplex PCR; TCRdb keeps in-frame clones, though not all of them. This table holds tens of thousands of clones, over 75% found once. This CDR3 is built from 14 residues. Unmatched junction bases numbered 2, after V lost 0 bases and J lost 3 bases. The germline V gene has CDR1 MNHNS and CDR2 SASEGT. This sequence originates from a person aged 18 to 70 in good health. Specimen: blood. The chain links TRBV6-1 to TRBJ2-7; 7 bases align to TRBD2. CDR3 sequence (DNA): TGTGCCAGCAGTGAAGCCGGGGGGAGCTACGAGCAGTACTTC. Its translation: CASSEAGGSYEQYF.